This T cell receptor (beta chain) was captured by sequencing in a study of T cells after yellow fever vaccination. At the level of the study: Preparing low-cell-number fractions relied on SMART-Seq v4 Ultra Low Input.

Overall study findings and caveats: Relatively few clonotypes were ones that appeared in both CD4 and CD8 compartments. Although the secondary response was weaker, it peaked faster, at day 5 versus 15.

The CDR3 totals 15 residues. V shed 8 bases and J 1 base; nucleotides not matched to a gene: 9. Per germline, CDR1 MNHEY and CDR2 SVGEGT. Regarding this clonotype: Its antigen is currently unknown.

It was through 5'RACE template switching that TCR cDNA was made, with a universal primer site and UMIs added. TCRdb re-analysed the 5' RACE reads in MiXCR, keeping a single row per CDR3 protein. The table shows a few hundred thousand distinct CDR3 sequences, with about 19% occurring only once. This rearrangement joins TRBV6-2 or TRBV6-3 to TRBJ2-3; 7 nucleotides agree with TRBD2. The clonotype originates from a man aged 18 to 35 who received the YFV17D yellow fever vaccine. The sequenced sample was PBMCs, obtained before the yellow fever booster vaccination. CDR3: CASCSGGPGTDTQYF. The CDR3, as DNA: TGTGCCAGCTGTTCGGGGGGACCGGGCACAGATACGCAGTATTTT.